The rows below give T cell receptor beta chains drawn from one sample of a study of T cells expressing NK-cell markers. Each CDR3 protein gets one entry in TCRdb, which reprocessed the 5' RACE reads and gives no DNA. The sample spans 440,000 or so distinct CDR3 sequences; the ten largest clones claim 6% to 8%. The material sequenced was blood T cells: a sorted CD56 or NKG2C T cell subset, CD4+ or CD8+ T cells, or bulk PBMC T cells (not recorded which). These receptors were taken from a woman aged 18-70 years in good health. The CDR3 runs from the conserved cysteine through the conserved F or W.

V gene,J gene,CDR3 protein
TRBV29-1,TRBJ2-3,CSVPLRLTDTQYF
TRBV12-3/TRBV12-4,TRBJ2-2,CASSQRTSGTITGELFF
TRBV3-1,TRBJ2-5,CASSPRTDGRGYF
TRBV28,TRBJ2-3,CASSLPGTSGTDTQYF
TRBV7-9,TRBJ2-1,CASSLVVAGDNEQFF
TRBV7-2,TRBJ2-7,CASSPGVSGRYF
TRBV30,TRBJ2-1,CACPSSGGGYEQFF
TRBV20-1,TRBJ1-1,CSARVISYTEAFF
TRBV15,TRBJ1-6,CATSGPSDRRSPLHF
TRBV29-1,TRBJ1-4,CSVVTGGDEKLFF
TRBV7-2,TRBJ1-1,CASSVSLDQNTEAFF
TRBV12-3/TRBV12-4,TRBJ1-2,CASSLQGANYGYTF
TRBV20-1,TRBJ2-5,CSAAGSGRLETQYF
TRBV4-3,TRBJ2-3,CASSQDSGGYGDTQYF
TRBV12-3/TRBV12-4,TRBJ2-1,CASSTSLDSDEQFF
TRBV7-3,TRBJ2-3,CASSLKRSSGSRTDTQYF
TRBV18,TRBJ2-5,CASSPNTQETQYF
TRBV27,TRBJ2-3,CASSRDRGAVLDTQYF